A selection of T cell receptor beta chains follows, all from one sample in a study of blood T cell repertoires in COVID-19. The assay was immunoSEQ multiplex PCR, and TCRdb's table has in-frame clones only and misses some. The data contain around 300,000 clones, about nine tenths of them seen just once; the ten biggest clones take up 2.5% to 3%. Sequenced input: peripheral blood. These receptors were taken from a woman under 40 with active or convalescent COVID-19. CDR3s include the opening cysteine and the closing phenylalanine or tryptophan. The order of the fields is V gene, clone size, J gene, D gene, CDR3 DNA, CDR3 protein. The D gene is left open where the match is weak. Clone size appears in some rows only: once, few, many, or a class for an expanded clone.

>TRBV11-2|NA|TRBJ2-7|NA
TGTGCCAGCAGCTTAGGTCCGAGAGGGTACGAGCAGTACTTC
CASSLGPRGYEQYF
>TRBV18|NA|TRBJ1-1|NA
TGTGCCAGCTCACCGGGGGCCAACACTGAAGCTTTCTTT
CASSPGANTEAFF
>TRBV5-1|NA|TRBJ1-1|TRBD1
TGCGCCAGCAGCGGATTAGGACAGGGTGTGACTGAAGCTTTCTTT
CASSGLGQGVTEAFF
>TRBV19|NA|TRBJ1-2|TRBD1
TGTGCCAGTAGTGTCGACAGGGGGCGAGGCTACACCTTC
CASSVDRGRGYTF
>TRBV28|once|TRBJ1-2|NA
TGTGCCAGCAGTTTAGGGGGGGCCGAGGGAAACTATGGCTACACCTTC
CASSLGGAEGNYGYTF
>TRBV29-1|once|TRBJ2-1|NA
TGCAGCGTTGCAGGGGGGTCCTACAATGAGCAGTTCTTC
CSVAGGSYNEQFF
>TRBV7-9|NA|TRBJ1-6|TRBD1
TGTGCCAGCAGTCTCGACCCGGGACAGGGTAATTCACCCCTCCACTTT
CASSLDPGQGNSPLHF
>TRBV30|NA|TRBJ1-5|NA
TGTGCCTGGAGTGCCGGGGTACTGAGCCTCGGGGAGCCCCAGCATTTT
CAWSAGVLSLGEPQHF
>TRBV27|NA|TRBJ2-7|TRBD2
TGTGCCAGCAGTTCCTGGACTAGCGGCTCCTACGAGCAGTACTTC
CASSSWTSGSYEQYF
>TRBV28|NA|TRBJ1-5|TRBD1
TGTGCCAGCGTGGGACAGGGGGGTAGCAATCAGCCCCAGCATTTT
CASVGQGGSNQPQHF
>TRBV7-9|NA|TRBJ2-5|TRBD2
TGTGCCAGCAGCTTATGGGGGGGAGAAGAGACCCAGTACTTC
CASSLWGGEETQYF
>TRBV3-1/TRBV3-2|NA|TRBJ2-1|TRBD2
TGTGCCAGCAGCCAGGCAGCGGGGGGGCCAGGTGAGCAGTTCTTC
CASSQAAGGPGEQFF
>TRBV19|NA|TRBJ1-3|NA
TGTGCCAGTAGTATCGGGGGACCTGGAAACACCATATATTTT
CASSIGGPGNTIYF
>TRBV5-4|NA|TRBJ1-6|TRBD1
TGTGCCAGCAGCGTGATGACAGGGGGATCACCCCTCCACTTT
CASSVMTGGSPLHF
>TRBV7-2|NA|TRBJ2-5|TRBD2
TGTGCCAGCAGCTTAACTAGCGGGAGACAAGAGACCCAGTACTTC
CASSLTSGRQETQYF
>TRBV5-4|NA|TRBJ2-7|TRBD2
TGTGCCAGCAGCTTGGGAGTCAGTAGCGGGGGCTACGAGCAGTACTTC
CASSLGVSSGGYEQYF
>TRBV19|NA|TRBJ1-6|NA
TGTGCCAGCCGGGGGAGTTATAATTCACCCCTCCACTTT
CASRGSYNSPLHF
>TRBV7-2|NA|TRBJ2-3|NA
TGTGCCAGCAGCTTTGGGGGGGCAAGTCCAGATACGCAGTATTTT
CASSFGGASPDTQYF
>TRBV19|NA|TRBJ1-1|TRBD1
TGTGCCAGTAGTAGAGGACAGGGAGACACTGAAGCTTTCTTT
CASSRGQGDTEAFF
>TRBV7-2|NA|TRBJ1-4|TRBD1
TGTGCCAGCAGCCGGAAGACAGGGGTTAATGAAAAACTGTTTTTT
CASSRKTGVNEKLFF
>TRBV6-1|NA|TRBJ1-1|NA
TGTGCCAGCAGTGACCTACTTAACACTGAAGCTTTCTTT
CASSDLLNTEAFF
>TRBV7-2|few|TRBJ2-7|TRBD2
TGTGCCAGCAGCCCCCGGGGGGGGGCCTCCTACGAGCAGTACTTC
CASSPRGGASYEQYF